This passage covers 21 T cell receptor beta chains from one sample sequenced in a study of cytomegalovirus exposure and HLA in healthy donors. The table came from immunoSEQ multiplex PCR; TCRdb's copy has only in-frame clones and leaves some out. The table shows about 180,000 clones, with approximately 86% occurring only once. Input material: PBMCs. These receptors came from a man between 18 and 35 years old in good health and CMV-seropositive.

This clone was detected a few times. This chain joins TRBV19 and TRBJ1-2; tentative D call: TRBD1 (5 bases). From germline, CDR1 is LNHDA and CDR2 SQIVND (reference sequence). The CDR3 runs to 15 residues. V lost 7 bases and J lost 2, with 17 bases in between. CDR3 sequence (DNA): TGTGCCAGTACTATGGGGCCCTCTCCGAACTATGGCTACACCTTC. Translation gives CASTMGPSPNYGYTF.

The gene calls are TRBV4-3 and TRBJ2-5, with 9 bases aligning to TRBD1. The J segment lost 1 base and the V segment lost 4 bases, leaving 4 bases of the junction unmatched. CDR1 LGHNA and CDR2 YSLEER come from the germline V gene. The CDR3 has 15 amino acids. The CDR3 loop is CASSRGQGRQETQYF. In DNA form, the CDR3 reads TGCGCCAGCAGCCGAGGACAGGGGCGCCAAGAGACCCAGTACTTC.

This rearrangement joins TRBV30 to TRBJ2-1; maybe TRBD2 (5 bases). Trimming pared 5 bases from V and 2 bases from J, leaving 16 bases between. CDR3 length: 15 residues. Germline loops: CDR1 GTSNPN, CDR2 SVGIG (reference sequence). CDR3 region: CAWGLSGLAYNEQFF. The CDR3 nucleotides read TGTGCCTGGGGACTCTCGGGGTTGGCCTACAATGAGCAGTTCTTC.

The chain carries TRBV27 and TRBJ2-2; perhaps TRBD1 as D (5 bases). Germline assignment: CDR1 MNHEY and CDR2 SMNVEV (reference sequence). This CDR3 is 12 amino acids long. The CDR3: CGAGTNTGELFF. The CDR3 DNA follows: TGTGGGGCAGGGACGAACACCGGGGAGCTGTTTTTT.

The chain couples TRBV6-5 to TRBJ2-1; 10 positions agree with TRBD2. This CDR3 spans 16 amino acids. Germline lookup yields CDR1 MNHEY and CDR2 SVGAGI. V lost 2 bases, J lost 9 bases, and 10 bases stayed unmatched. The CDR3 nucleotides read TGTGCCAGCAGTTACGCGCCCAGCGGGGGGGAGGGTGAGCAGTTCTTC. Translating it yields CASSYAPSGGEGEQFF.

The chain has TRBV9 and TRBJ2-5; D is perhaps TRBD1 (5 bases). Germline V lookup: CDR1 SGDLS, CDR2 YYNGEE. The CDR3 extends over 14 amino acids. V was pared by 3 bases and J by 5 bases, with 14 bases between. The CDR3 DNA sequence: TGTGCCAGCAGCGCTACAGGTTTCAAGGAGACCCAGTACTTC. Residues: CASSATGFKETQYF.

V is TRBV6-5 and J is TRBJ1-1; D unresolved. V was pared by 0 bases and J by 0 bases, with 8 bases between. Germline V gives CDR1 MNHEY, CDR2 SVGAGI. The CDR3 runs to 15 residues. The DNA for the CDR3 is TGTGCCAGCAGTTACTCGGGCAACATGAACACTGAAGCTTTCTTT. Its translation: CASSYSGNMNTEAFF.

This rearrangement joins TRBV10-3 to TRBJ2-1; TRBD2 might be the D (5 bases). The germline V and J ends were trimmed by 4 bases and 0 bases, with 13 bases remaining between them. The length of the CDR3 is 16 residues. Germline CDR1 and CDR2: ENHRY and SYGVKD. The CDR3 region is CAISGSGLSSYNEQFF. DNA for the CDR3: TGTGCCATCAGTGGCAGCGGTCTTAGCTCCTACAATGAGCAGTTCTTC.

This clone has a single count. The chain employs TRBV28 and TRBJ1-5; 7 positions match TRBD1. This CDR3 comprises 17 residues. Germline CDR1 reads MDHEN; CDR2 reads SYDVKM. V shed 4 bases and J 6 bases; nucleotides not matched to a gene: 15. The CDR3 spells CASSSSGTDPFGQPQHF. The DNA for the CDR3 is TGTGCCAGCAGTTCTTCCGGGACAGATCCCTTTGGTCAGCCCCAGCATTTT.

V is TRBV30 and J is TRBJ1-1; TRBD1 aligns across 7 bases. Germline V gene lookup returns CDR1 GTSNPN and CDR2 SVGIG (reference sequence). The trim removed 5 bases at V and 5 bases at J, leaving 5 bases unmatched. The CDR3 is 12 residues long. This CDR3 is CAWDRVGTEAFF. The CDR3 nucleotides read TGTGCCTGGGACAGGGTGGGGACTGAAGCTTTCTTT.

In this sample, this clone turned up once. The chain uses TRBV10-3 and TRBJ2-2, with 7 bases identical to TRBD2. Germline lookup yields CDR1 ENHRY and CDR2 SYGVKD. The CDR3 totals 12 residues. Trimming removed 8 bases from V and 8 bases from J; junction bases left unmatched: 5. This CDR3 reads CAIGGRVGELFF. CDR3 nucleotides: TGTGCCATCGGTGGGAGGGTAGGGGAGCTGTTTTTT.

The gene calls are TRBV15 and TRBJ2-5; TRBD1 matches at 9 bases. Germline loops: CDR1 LNHNV, CDR2 YYDKDF (reference sequence). J was trimmed by 4 bases and V by 2 bases; bases with no gene match: 8. This CDR3 contains 16 residues. The CDR3 DNA reads TGTGCCACCAGCAGACTACAATCGACAGGGGGAGAGACCCAGTACTTC. Its protein is CATSRLQSTGGETQYF.

This chain connects TRBV29-1 to TRBJ1-4; a possible D gene is TRBD1 (6 bases). V gave up 4 bases and J gave up 5 bases, with 17 bases separating them. CDR1 is SQVTM, CDR2 ANQGSEA, per germline. The CDR3 has 15 amino acids. CDR3 region: CSVGVRGRGNEKLFF. CDR3 sequence (DNA): TGCAGCGTTGGGGTCCGGGGCAGGGGAAATGAAAAACTGTTTTTT.

The sample holds a few counts of this clone. This sequence joins TRBV28 and TRBJ2-2; the D gene is possibly TRBD1 (6 bases). CDR1 and CDR2 from the germline V gene are MDHEN and SYDVKM. The CDR3 is 15 residues long. Trimming stripped 6 bases from V and 7 bases from J, with 18 bases between. Here the CDR3 DNA reads TGTGCCAGCAGCCTCTCTGGGGGCGGTGGCGGGGAGCTGTTTTTT. Its protein is CASSLSGGGGGELFF.

This clone has a single count. This sequence joins TRBV5-1 and TRBJ1-2, with 9 bases lining up with TRBD1. V dropped 3 bases and J dropped 5; count of bases not matched to a gene: 5. This CDR3 spans 14 amino acids. The germline V gene has CDR1 SGHRS and CDR2 YFSETQ. For the CDR3, the DNA is TGCGCCAGCAGCTCGATCGGACAGGGGTATGGCTACACCTTC. Its translation is CASSSIGQGYGYTF.

This clone was recorded only once. The gene calls are TRBV7-9 and TRBJ1-1, with a possible D match to TRBD1 (5 bases). CDR1 is SEHNR and CDR2 is FQNEAQ in the germline V gene (reference sequence). This CDR3 has 16 amino acids. V was shortened by 1 base and J by 1 base, with 13 bases between the two germline ends. The CDR3 region is CASSLGRDSENTEAFF. In DNA form, the CDR3 reads TGTGCCAGCAGCTTAGGACGCGACAGTGAGAACACTGAAGCTTTCTTT.

The chain has TRBV15 and TRBJ1-1, with TRBD1 identical over 7 bases. The germline V gene encodes CDR1 LNHNV and CDR2 YYDKDF (reference sequence). The length of the CDR3 is 15 residues. V lost 5 bases and J lost 6; bases outside the gene matches: 12. The CDR3 coding sequence is TGTGCCACCAGCCTAATTATGAGGGGGCCAGCTGAAGCTTTCTTT. Translating gives CATSLIMRGPAEAFF.

The chain has TRBV4-1 and TRBJ2-7, with D possibly matching TRBD1 (5 bases). V gave up 1 base and J gave up 1 base, with 11 bases separating them. The germline V gene encodes CDR1 MGHRA and CDR2 YSYEKL. CDR3 length: 15 residues. CDR3 coding DNA: TGCGCCAGCAGCCAAGGTCTGACAGTTTCCTACGAGCAGTACTTC. As protein: CASSQGLTVSYEQYF.

The gene calls are TRBV29-1 and TRBJ2-1; TRBD2 aligns across 8 bases. Losses at the gene ends were 7 bases for V and 7 bases for J; bases not matched to a gene: 27. In germline, CDR1 is SQVTM, CDR2 ANQGSEA. This CDR3 region has 19 residues. The CDR3, as DNA: TGCAGCGCGGGAGGGGGTATCGGTAACGGGAGAGGGCGAAGGAATGAGCAGTTCTTC. It encodes CSAGGGIGNGRGRRNEQFF.

This clone appeared a few times. V usage is TRBV28 and J usage is TRBJ1-2; unclear D gene. Trimming shortened V by 3 bases and J by 2 bases, and 16 bases separated the two germline ends. Germline loops: CDR1 MDHEN, CDR2 SYDVKM. This CDR3 spans 16 amino acids. The CDR3 loop is CASSLPGVWGNYGYTF. The CDR3 DNA follows: TGTGCCAGCAGTTTGCCCGGGGTGTGGGGAAACTATGGCTACACCTTC.

This clone was observed a single time. V usage is TRBV2 and J usage is TRBJ2-3; 10 bases fit TRBD2. CDR3 length: 15 residues. CDR1 is SNHLY, CDR2 FYNNEI, per germline. With V trimmed by 3 bases and J by 4 bases, 4 bases remained unmatched. CDR3 sequence (DNA): TGTGCCAGCAGTGAGGGTCTAGCGGGGGCAGATACGCAGTATTTT. This codes for CASSEGLAGADTQYF.